The present TCR beta chain was sequenced within a study of spatial heterogeneity in lung cancer. Overall study context: The donors, 72 patients with untreated early-stage non-small cell lung cancer, provided the samples. Across the raw uncorrected reads, a unique TCR and UMI combination was observed, on average, more than ten times.

Germline-derived CDR1 and CDR2 are LGHDT and YNNKEL (reference sequence). Trimming removed 5 bases at V and 0 bases at J, with 11 bases between. The CDR3 runs 15 residues. TCRdb re-called the 5' RACE reads through MiXCR, storing one row per CDR3 protein. This table has about 52,000 distinct CDR3 sequences, roughly 8.1% appearing once. In this sample, this clonotype turned up a few times. Time point given: blood at routine non-recurrence follow-up after resection. Whole RNA from tumor, nontumor lung or frozen PBMC was sequenced unsorted. The V and J genes are TRBV3-1 and TRBJ2-1, with no clear D. This receptor was obtained from a female donor with early-stage non-small cell lung cancer. The sequenced sample was PBMCs, obtained at follow-up. CDR3 in amino acids: CASSTVGNSYNEQFF. DNA of the CDR3: TGTGCCAGCAGCACTGTGGGGAACTCCTACAATGAGCAGTTCTTC.